These T cell receptor beta chains were read from a single sample in a study of beta chain features in type 1 diabetes. Here immunoSEQ multiplex PCR was the method, and the copy in TCRdb shows in-frame clones only, minus some. In the table there are more than 250,000 clones, 20% of which are singletons. The sample comprised naive CD4+ T cells from blood. The receptors stem from a woman aged 40 to 50 with type 1 diabetes. The CDR3 runs from the conserved cysteine through the conserved F or W. The D gene is left open where the match is weak. Only part of the rows carry a size: once, few, many, or a class if the clone is expanded.

j_call | v_call | clone_size | d_call | cdr3_nt | cdr3_aa
TRBJ2-2 | TRBV4-2 | few | NA | TGTGCCAGCAGCCAAGCTGGACAAAACACCGGGGAGCTGTTTTTT | CASSQAGQNTGELFF
TRBJ2-5 | TRBV7-9 | few | TRBD2 | TGTGCCAGCAGCTTAGGAAGGCGGGAGAGGCAAGAGACCCAGTACTTC | CASSLGRRERQETQYF
TRBJ1-5 | TRBV7-2 | few | NA | TGTGCCAGCAGCACTACAGGCTTCAATCAGCCCCAGCATTTT | CASSTTGFNQPQHF
TRBJ2-1 | TRBV29-1 | few | NA | TGCAGCGTGGAGGGCCTAGCTCGGAGTGAGCAGTTCTTC | CSVEGLARSEQFF
TRBJ2-5 | TRBV7-2 | NA | NA | TGTGCCAGCAGCTTCATAGGGGAAGAGACCCAGTACTTC | CASSFIGEETQYF
TRBJ1-1 | TRBV5-1 | NA | NA | TGCGCCAGCAGCTTGTTGGGGGACTCGGGCACTGAAGCTTTCTTT | CASSLLGDSGTEAFF
TRBJ1-1 | TRBV7-3 | few | NA | TGTGCCAGCAGCCACGGTGGGGCAGGGCGGGGGAACACTGAAGCTTTCTTT | CASSHGGAGRGNTEAFF
TRBJ1-1 | TRBV29-1 | NA | NA | TGCAGCGTTGTGGTGGACTGGACTGAAGCTTTCTTT | CSVVVDWTEAFF
TRBJ1-2 | TRBV2 | NA | NA | TGTGCCAGCAGTGGGAATGCAGGGACTGGAGGCTACACCTTC | CASSGNAGTGGYTF
TRBJ2-5 | TRBV27 | few | NA | TGTGCCAGCAGTTCCCACGGGGAGGAGACCCAGTACTTC | CASSSHGEETQYF
TRBJ2-1 | TRBV28 | few | NA | TGTGCCAGCCTCACGCCCATGAGTCTGGAGCAGTTCTTC | CASLTPMSLEQFF
TRBJ2-1 | TRBV9 | NA | TRBD2 | TGTGCCAGCAGCACACTAGCGGGGGGGCTGGATGAGCAGTTCTTC | CASSTLAGGLDEQFF
TRBJ2-5 | TRBV7-8 | NA | TRBD1 | TGTGCCAGCAGCTTAGTGAGACAGGGGGGGACCCAGTACTTC | CASSLVRQGGTQYF
TRBJ2-1 | TRBV19 | NA | NA | TGTGCCAGTAGTTCTCTATCCGAAAGCTCCTACAATGAGCAGTTCTTC | CASSSLSESSYNEQFF
TRBJ2-1 | TRBV7-9 | NA | NA | TGTGCCACCTCCACTGCGAGCTCCTACAATGAGCAGTTCTTC | CATSTASSYNEQFF
TRBJ2-3 | TRBV6-5 | NA | NA | TGTGCCAGCAGTTACTCGCCGGTTTCCACAGATACGCAGTATTTT | CASSYSPVSTDTQYF
TRBJ1-1 | TRBV29-1 | NA | NA | TGCAGCGGGGGACAGAACACTGAAGCTTTCTTT | CSGGQNTEAFF
TRBJ2-7 | TRBV7-9 | few | NA | TGTGCCAGCAGCTTAGTGGGGGGATCGATCTCCTACGAGCAGTACTTC | CASSLVGGSISYEQYF
TRBJ1-1 | TRBV29-1 | NA | TRBD1 | TGCAGCGTTCAGCGACAGGGAGAGAACACTGAAGCTTTCTTT | CSVQRQGENTEAFF
TRBJ2-3 | TRBV25-1 | NA | NA | TGTGCCAGCAGTGCCGTCTCCCCTAGCACAGATACGCAGTATTTT | CASSAVSPSTDTQYF